Listed below are T cell receptor beta chains from one sample, sequenced in a study of beta chain features in type 1 diabetes. Sequencing used immunoSEQ multiplex PCR; TCRdb keeps in-frame clones, though not all of them. There are around 160,000 clones in the sample; roughly 59% occur only once, and 0.08% to 0.09% lies in the top ten. Sample: naive CD4+ T cells from blood. These TCRs come from a man aged 25-45 years with type 1 diabetes. Both conserved end residues are part of each CDR3. Fields, in order: D gene, clone size, J gene, V gene, CDR3 DNA, CDR3 protein. A D gene is named only where the DNA matches it firmly. Clone size is stated in some rows and not others, as once, few, many or a class when expanded.

D: TRBD1; size: NA; J: TRBJ2-5; V: TRBV7-6; DNA: TGTGCCAGCAGCTTAGGGGCAGGGGGACAAGAGACCCAGTACTTC; CDR3: CASSLGAGGQETQYF
D: TRBD2; size: NA; J: TRBJ2-1; V: TRBV7-2; DNA: TGTGCCAGCAGCTGGAGGATAGCGGGGAATGGCGATGAGCAGTTCTTC; CDR3: CASSWRIAGNGDEQFF
D: NA; size: once; J: TRBJ2-3; V: TRBV7-9; DNA: TGTGCCAGCAGCTTAGCTGGTGGGGACACAGATACGCAGTATTTT; CDR3: CASSLAGGDTDTQYF
D: NA; size: NA; J: TRBJ1-2; V: TRBV29-1; DNA: TGCAGCGCGGACAAGACGGACGTTAACTATGGCTACACCTTC; CDR3: CSADKTDVNYGYTF
D: NA; size: NA; J: TRBJ2-5; V: TRBV10-3; DNA: TGTGCCATCAGGGAAGGCGAGGAGACCCAGTACTTC; CDR3: CAIREGEETQYF
D: TRBD1; size: NA; J: TRBJ1-6; V: TRBV20-1; DNA: TGCAGTGCTGCGGACAGGGTCGGGGTTAACTTT; CDR3: CSAADRVGVNF
D: TRBD1; size: once; J: TRBJ1-6; V: TRBV15; DNA: TGTGCCACCAGCAGAGATCAGAACAGGGGTAGAACCCTCCACTTT; CDR3: CATSRDQNRGRTLHF
D: NA; size: few; J: TRBJ2-5; V: TRBV29-1; DNA: TGCAGCGTAAAGGAACCTATGAGCACCCAGTACTTC; CDR3: CSVKEPMSTQYF
D: NA; size: NA; J: TRBJ1-1; V: TRBV29-1; DNA: TGCAGCGCCGCAACAGGTCGGGGCACTGAAGCTTTCTTT; CDR3: CSAATGRGTEAFF
D: NA; size: NA; J: TRBJ2-5; V: TRBV30; DNA: TGTGCCTGGAGCAGGGGACAAGAGACCCAGTACTTC; CDR3: CAWSRGQETQYF
D: NA; size: NA; J: TRBJ1-2; V: TRBV28; DNA: TGTGCCAGCAGCCTCAGCGGGCCCCATAACTATGGCTACACCTTC; CDR3: CASSLSGPHNYGYTF
D: NA; size: few; J: TRBJ1-5; V: TRBV21-1; DNA: TGTGCCAGCAGCGCACAGGGGAAGGAACAGCCCCAGCATTTT; CDR3: CASSAQGKEQPQHF
D: NA; size: NA; J: TRBJ2-7; V: TRBV4-1; DNA: TGCGCCAGCAGCCAAGGAATCGGTCAGGGGACCGACGAGCAGTACTTC; CDR3: CASSQGIGQGTDEQYF
D: TRBD2; size: once; J: TRBJ2-3; V: TRBV7-9; DNA: TGTGCCAGCAGCCCCCTCCTAGGGCGGACTAGCGGTTCACAGGATACGCAGTATTTT; CDR3: CASSPLLGRTSGSQDTQYF
D: NA; size: NA; J: TRBJ2-3; V: TRBV11-2; DNA: TGTGCCAGCAGCTTAGCCGGCACAGATACGCAGTATTTT; CDR3: CASSLAGTDTQYF
D: NA; size: NA; J: TRBJ2-3; V: TRBV7-8; DNA: TGTGCCAGCAGCTCTCGAGGCGGAAGCTCTAGCACAGATACGCAGTATTTT; CDR3: CASSSRGGSSSTDTQYF